The 9 T cell receptor beta chains presented below share a single source sample, sequenced in a study of CD8 T cells in ankylosing spondylitis. TCRdb independently ran MiXCR on the 5' RACE reads; one entry per CDR3 protein. Among about 100,000 distinct CDR3 sequences listed, approximately 25% were seen once. The sample taken for sequencing was synovial fluid, either unsorted or a sorted T cell fraction (not recorded which). The receptors shown here come from a male donor with ankylosing spondylitis.

This clonotype has just a few counts. The CDR3 protein is CASSFLGFSSYNEQFF. The CDR3 region has the DNA TGTGCCAGCAGTTTTCTCGGGTTTAGCTCCTACAATGAGCAGTTCTTC. The gene calls are TRBV28 and TRBJ2-1; D is uncertain. This CDR3 spans 16 amino acids. V was cut by 3 bases and J by 0 bases, with 12 bases left in between. The germline gives CDR1 MDHEN, CDR2 SYDVKM.

The chain couples TRBV7-2 to TRBJ2-1; 12 bases are shared with TRBD2. Germline V gene data show CDR1 as SGHTA and CDR2 as FQGNSA. This CDR3 spans 16 amino acids. V was clipped by 3 bases and J by 7 bases; unmatched bases: 7. CDR3 region: CASSFLAGGPRNEQFF. CDR3 coding DNA: TGTGCCAGCAGCTTCCTAGCGGGAGGGCCCAGGAATGAGCAGTTCTTC.

V is TRBV5-1 and J is TRBJ2-1, with 16 bases identical to TRBD2. CDR1 is SGHRS and CDR2 is YFSETQ in the germline V gene. Germline trimming cut 4 bases from V and 2 bases from J; bases unmatched to any gene: 3. The length of the CDR3 is 17 residues. Written as DNA, the CDR3 is TGCGCCAGCAGCCGCGGGACTAGCGGGAGGGCCTACAATGAGCAGTTCTTC. Translating it yields CASSRGTSGRAYNEQFF.

The chain has TRBV5-6 and TRBJ2-1; 9 positions match TRBD2. The junction had 3 bases not matched to a gene; V was cut back by 1 base and J by 4 bases. The CDR3 covers 15 residues. Germline assignment: CDR1 SGHDT and CDR2 YYEEEE. The CDR3, as DNA: TGTGCCAGCAGCTTGCTAGCGGGGTTTTACAATGAGCAGTTCTTC. This codes for CASSLLAGFYNEQFF.

The CDR3 coding sequence is TGCGCCAGCAGCTTGGGGGGACAGGCTAGATACATTCAGTACTTC. Its translation: CASSLGGQARYIQYF. The rearrangement uses TRBV5-1 and TRBJ2-4; 8 nucleotides agree with TRBD1. Germline V gene sequence: CDR1 SGHRS, CDR2 YFSETQ. The CDR3 contains 15 residues. V lost 0 bases to trimming and J lost 8 bases; unmatched junction nucleotides: 7.

The chain couples TRBV5-1 to TRBJ2-3, with D tentatively TRBD1 (7 bases). The CDR3 contains 16 residues. Germline V gene lookup returns CDR1 SGHRS and CDR2 YFSETQ. The ends were cut back, 7 bases at V and 4 bases at J, with 22 bases in the middle. The CDR3 sequence is CASFQGGHRDPDTQYF. The CDR3 nucleotides read TGCGCCAGCTTTCAGGGGGGCCACAGGGATCCAGATACGCAGTATTTT.

The CDR3 DNA sequence: TGTGCCAGCAGAGTGGGACAGTATTACACCGGGGAGCTGTTTTTT. Its protein product is CASRVGQYYTGELFF. The chain joins TRBV2 to TRBJ2-2; 7 positions agree with TRBD1. The J segment lost 3 bases and the V segment lost 6 bases, leaving 7 bases of the junction unmatched. The CDR3 is 15 amino acids. CDR1 and CDR2 from the germline V gene are SNHLY and FYNNEI. The full variable domain, with the rest looked up from reference TRBV2 and TRBJ2-2, is EPEVTQTPSHQVTQMGQEVILRCVPISNHLYFYWYRQILGQKVEFLVSFYNNEISEKSEIFDDQFSVERPDGSNFTLKIRSTKLEDSAMYFCASRVGQYYTGELFFGEGSRLTVL.

This clonotype was recorded a few times. The junction shows a germline mismatch at one end, possibly a read error. The chain links TRBV12-3 or TRBV12-4 to TRBJ2-1; D gene uncertain. The CDR3 covers 11 residues. This CDR3 is CASRYYDEQFF. In DNA, the CDR3 is TGTGCCAGCAGATACTACGATGAGCAGTTCTTC.

This chain joins TRBV24-1 and TRBJ2-2; 7 nucleotides align to TRBD1. Germline CDR1 KGHDR, CDR2 SFDVKD. The J segment lost 0 bases and the V segment lost 3 bases, leaving 3 bases of the junction unmatched. This CDR3 contains 16 residues. The CDR3 nucleotides read TGTGCCACCAGTGATGTCGGGACAGCGAACACCGGGGAGCTGTTTTTT. Encoded protein: CATSDVGTANTGELFF.